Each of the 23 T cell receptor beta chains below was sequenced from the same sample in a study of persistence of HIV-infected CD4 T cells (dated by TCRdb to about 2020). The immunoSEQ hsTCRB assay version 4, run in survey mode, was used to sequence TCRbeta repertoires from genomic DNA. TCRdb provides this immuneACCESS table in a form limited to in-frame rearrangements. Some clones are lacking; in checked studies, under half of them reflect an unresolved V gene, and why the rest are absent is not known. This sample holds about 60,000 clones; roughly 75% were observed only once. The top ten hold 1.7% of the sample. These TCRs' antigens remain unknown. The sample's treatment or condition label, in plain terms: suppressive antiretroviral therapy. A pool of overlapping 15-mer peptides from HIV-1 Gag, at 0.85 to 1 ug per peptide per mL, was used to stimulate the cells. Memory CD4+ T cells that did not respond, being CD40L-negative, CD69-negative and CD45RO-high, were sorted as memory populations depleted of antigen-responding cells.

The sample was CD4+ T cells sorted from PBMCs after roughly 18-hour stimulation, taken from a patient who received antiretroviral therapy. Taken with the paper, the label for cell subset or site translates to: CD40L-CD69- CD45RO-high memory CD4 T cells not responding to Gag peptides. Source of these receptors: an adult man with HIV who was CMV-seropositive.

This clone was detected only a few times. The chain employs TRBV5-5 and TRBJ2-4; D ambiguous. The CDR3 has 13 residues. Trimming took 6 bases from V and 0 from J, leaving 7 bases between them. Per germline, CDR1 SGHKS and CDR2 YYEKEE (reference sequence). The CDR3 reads CASTGLAKNIQYF. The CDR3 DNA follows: TGTGCCAGCACCGGTCTAGCCAAAAACATTCAGTACTTC.

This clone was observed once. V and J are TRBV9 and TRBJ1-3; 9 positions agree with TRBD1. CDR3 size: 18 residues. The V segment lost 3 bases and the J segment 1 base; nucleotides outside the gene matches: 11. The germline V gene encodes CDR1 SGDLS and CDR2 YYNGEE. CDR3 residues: CASSALPGQGSSGNTIYF. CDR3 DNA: TGTGCCAGCAGCGCGCTACCGGGACAGGGAAGTTCTGGAAACACCATATATTTT.

CDR3 DNA sequence: TGTGCCAGCAGGGGGATGGGGAAAAGCACAGATACGCAGTATTTT. Translating it yields CASRGMGKSTDTQYF. The chain joins TRBV2 to TRBJ2-3; D is ambiguous. The CDR3 is 15 amino acids. Germline CDR1 and CDR2: SNHLY and FYNNEI. With 6 bases removed from V and 0 bases from J, the gap between germline ends came to 13 bases. The complete variable domain, with remaining parts taken from reference TRBV2 and TRBJ2-3, reads EPEVTQTPSHQVTQMGQEVILRCVPISNHLYFYWYRQILGQKVEFLVSFYNNEISEKSEIFDDQFSVERPDGSNFTLKIRSTKLEDSAMYFCASRGMGKSTDTQYFGPGTRLTVL.

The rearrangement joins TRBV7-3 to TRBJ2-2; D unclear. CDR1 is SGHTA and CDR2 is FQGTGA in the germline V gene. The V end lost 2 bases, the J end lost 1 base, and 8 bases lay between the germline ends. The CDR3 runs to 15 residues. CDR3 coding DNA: TGTGCCAGCAGCTTATACCCAGGGAACACCGGGGAGCTGTTTTTT. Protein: CASSLYPGNTGELFF. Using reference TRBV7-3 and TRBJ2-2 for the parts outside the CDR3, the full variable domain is GAGVSQTPSNKVTEKGKYVELRCDPISGHTALYWYRQSLGQGPEFLIYFQGTGAADDSGLPNDRFFAVRPEGSVSTLKIQRTERGDSAVYLCASSLYPGNTGELFFGEGSRLTVL.

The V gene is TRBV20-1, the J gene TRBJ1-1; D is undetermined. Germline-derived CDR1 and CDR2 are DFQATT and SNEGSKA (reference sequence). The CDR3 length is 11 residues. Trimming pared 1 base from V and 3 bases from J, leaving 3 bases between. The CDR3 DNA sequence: TGCAGTGCTAGAGGCTACACTGAAGCTTTCTTT. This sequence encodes CSARGYTEAFF.

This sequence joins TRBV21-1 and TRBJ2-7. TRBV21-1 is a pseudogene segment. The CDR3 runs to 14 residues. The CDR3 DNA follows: TGTGCCAGCAGCAAGAAGATGTCCTCCTACGAGCAGTACTTC. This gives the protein CASSKKMSSYEQYF.

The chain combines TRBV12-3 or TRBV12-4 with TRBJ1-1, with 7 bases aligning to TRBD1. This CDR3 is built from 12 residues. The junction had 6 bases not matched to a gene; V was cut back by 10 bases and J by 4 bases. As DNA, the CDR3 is TGTGCCATTTTACAGGGGAGCACTGAAGCTTTCTTT. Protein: CAILQGSTEAFF.

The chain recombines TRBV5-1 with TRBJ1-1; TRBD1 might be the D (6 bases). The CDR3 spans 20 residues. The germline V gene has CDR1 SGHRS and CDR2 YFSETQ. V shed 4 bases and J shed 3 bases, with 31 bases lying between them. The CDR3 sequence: CASSRITEYRVLEGDTEAFF. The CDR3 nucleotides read TGCGCCAGCAGCCGGATTACAGAGTACAGGGTGTTGGAGGGGGACACTGAAGCTTTCTTT.

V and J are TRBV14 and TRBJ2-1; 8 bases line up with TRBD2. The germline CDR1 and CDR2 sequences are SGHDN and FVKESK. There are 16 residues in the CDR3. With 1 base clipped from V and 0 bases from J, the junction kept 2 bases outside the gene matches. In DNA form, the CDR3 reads TGTGCCAGCAGCCAAGTGAGCGGGAGCTCCTACAATGAGCAGTTCTTC. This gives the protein CASSQVSGSSYNEQFF. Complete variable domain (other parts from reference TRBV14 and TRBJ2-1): EAGVTQFPSHSVIEKGQTVTLRCDPISGHDNLYWYRRVMGKEIKFLLHFVKESKQDESGMPNNRFLAERTGGTYSTLKVQPAELEDSGVYFCASSQVSGSSYNEQFFGPGTRLTVL.

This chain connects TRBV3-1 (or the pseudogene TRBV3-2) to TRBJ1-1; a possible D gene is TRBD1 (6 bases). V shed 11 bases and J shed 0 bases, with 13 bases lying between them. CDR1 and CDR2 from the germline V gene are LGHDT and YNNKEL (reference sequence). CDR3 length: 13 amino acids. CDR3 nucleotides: TGTGCCGTAAAACAGGGATTGAACACTGAAGCTTTCTTT. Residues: CAVKQGLNTEAFF.

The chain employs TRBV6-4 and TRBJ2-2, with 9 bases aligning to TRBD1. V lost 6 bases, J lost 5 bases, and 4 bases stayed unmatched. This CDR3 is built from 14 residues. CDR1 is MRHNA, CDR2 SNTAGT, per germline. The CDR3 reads CASRPDRGTGELFF. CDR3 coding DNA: TGTGCCAGCAGGCCTGACAGGGGGACCGGGGAGCTGTTTTTT.

In DNA, the CDR3 is TGTGCCAGCAGGGTAGGGGCGGTCGGCACCGGGGAGCTGTTTTTT. It encodes CASRVGAVGTGELFF. V and J are TRBV11-3 and TRBJ2-2, with a weak D call TRBD1 (5 bases). V was trimmed by 6 bases and J by 4 bases, leaving 15 bases between them. Germline V lookup: CDR1 SGHNT, CDR2 YENEEA. The CDR3 loop spans 15 amino acids.

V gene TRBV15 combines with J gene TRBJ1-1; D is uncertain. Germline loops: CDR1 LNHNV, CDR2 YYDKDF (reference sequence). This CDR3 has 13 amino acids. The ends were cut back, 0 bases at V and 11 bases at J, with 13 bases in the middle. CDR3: CATSRDNKEEAFF. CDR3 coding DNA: TGTGCCACCAGCAGAGATAATAAGGAGGAGGCTTTCTTT.

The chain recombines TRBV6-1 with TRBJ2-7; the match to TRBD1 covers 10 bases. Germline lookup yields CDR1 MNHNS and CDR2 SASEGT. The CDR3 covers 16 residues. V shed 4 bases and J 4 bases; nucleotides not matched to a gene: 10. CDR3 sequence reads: CASSGSRQGARYEQYF. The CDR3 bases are TGTGCCAGCAGTGGTTCCCGACAGGGGGCGCGGTACGAGCAGTACTTC.

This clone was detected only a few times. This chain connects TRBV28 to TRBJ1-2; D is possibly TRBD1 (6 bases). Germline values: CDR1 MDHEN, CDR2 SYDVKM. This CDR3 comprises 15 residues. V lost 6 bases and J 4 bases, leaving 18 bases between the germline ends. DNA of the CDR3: TGTGCCAGCAGCTCCCCCGGGGGCTGGAGCTATGGCTACACCTTC. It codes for CASSSPGGWSYGYTF.

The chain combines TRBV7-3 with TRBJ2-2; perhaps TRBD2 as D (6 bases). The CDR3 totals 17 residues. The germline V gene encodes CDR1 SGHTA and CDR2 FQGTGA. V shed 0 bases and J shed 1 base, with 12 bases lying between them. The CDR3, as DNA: TGTGCCAGCAGCTTAACCCCTACGGGGGTGAACACCGGGGAGCTGTTTTTT. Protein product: CASSLTPTGVNTGELFF.

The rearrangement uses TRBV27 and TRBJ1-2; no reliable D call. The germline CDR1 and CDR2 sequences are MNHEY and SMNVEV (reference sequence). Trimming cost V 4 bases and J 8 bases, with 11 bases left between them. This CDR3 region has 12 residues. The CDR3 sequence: CASSSRRGGYTF. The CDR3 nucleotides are TGTGCCAGCAGTTCACGCCGAGGGGGCTACACCTTC.

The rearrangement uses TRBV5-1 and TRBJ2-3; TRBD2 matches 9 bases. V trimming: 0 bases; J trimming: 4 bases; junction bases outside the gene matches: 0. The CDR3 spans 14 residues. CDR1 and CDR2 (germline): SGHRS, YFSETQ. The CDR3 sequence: CASSLGLAADTQYF. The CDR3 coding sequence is TGCGCCAGCAGCTTGGGACTAGCGGCAGATACGCAGTATTTT.

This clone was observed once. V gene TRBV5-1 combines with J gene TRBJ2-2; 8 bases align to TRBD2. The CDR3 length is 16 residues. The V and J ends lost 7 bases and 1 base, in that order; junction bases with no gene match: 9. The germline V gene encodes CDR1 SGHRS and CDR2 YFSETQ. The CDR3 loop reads CASRERGGLNTGELFF. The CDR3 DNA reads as TGCGCCAGCCGCGAACGGGGGGGACTGAACACCGGGGAGCTGTTTTTT. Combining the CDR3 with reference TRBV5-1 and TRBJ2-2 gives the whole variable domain KAGVTQTPRYLIKTRGQQVTLSCSPISGHRSVSWYQQTPGQGLQFLFEYFSETQRNKGNFPGRFSGRQFSNSRSEMNVSTLELGDSALYLCASRERGGLNTGELFFGEGSRLTVL.

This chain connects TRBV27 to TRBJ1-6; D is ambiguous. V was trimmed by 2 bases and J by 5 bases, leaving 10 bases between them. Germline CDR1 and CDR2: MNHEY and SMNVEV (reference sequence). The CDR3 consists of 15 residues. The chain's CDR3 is CASSLTGNHNSPLHF. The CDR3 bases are TGTGCCAGCAGTTTAACCGGGAACCATAATTCACCCCTCCACTTT.

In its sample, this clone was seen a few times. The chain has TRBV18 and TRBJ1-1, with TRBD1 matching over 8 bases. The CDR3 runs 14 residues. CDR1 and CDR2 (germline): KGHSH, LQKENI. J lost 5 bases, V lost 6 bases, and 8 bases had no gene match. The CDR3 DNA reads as TGTGCCAGCTCCCAGGGGGCGCGAGGAACTGAAGCTTTCTTT. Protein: CASSQGARGTEAFF.

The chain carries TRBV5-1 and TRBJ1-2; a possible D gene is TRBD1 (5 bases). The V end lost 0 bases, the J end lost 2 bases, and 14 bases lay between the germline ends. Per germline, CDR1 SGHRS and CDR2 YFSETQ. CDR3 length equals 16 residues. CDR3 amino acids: CASSLAPTNRNYGYTF. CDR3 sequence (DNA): TGCGCCAGCAGCTTGGCGCCGACGAACAGGAACTATGGCTACACCTTC.

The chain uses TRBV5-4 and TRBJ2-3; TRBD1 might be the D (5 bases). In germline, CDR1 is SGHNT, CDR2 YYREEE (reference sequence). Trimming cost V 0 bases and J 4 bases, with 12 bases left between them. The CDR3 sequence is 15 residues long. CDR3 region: CASSLGQSPADTQYF. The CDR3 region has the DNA TGTGCCAGCAGCTTGGGACAGTCCCCCGCAGATACGCAGTATTTT.